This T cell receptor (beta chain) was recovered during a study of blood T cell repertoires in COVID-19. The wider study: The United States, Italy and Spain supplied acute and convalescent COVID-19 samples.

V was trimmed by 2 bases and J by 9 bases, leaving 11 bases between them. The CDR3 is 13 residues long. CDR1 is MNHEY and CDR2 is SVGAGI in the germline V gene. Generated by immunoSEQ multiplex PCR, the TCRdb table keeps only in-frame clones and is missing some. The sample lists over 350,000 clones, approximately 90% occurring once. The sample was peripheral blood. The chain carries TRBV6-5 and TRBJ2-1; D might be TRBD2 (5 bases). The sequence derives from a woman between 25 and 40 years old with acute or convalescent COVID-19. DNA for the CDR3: TGTGCCAGCAGTTACGGGAGTCGGGGTGAGCAGTTCTTC. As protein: CASSYGSRGEQFF.